The 27 T cell receptor beta chains given below trace back to one sample, sequenced in a study of Graves' ophthalmopathy and Graves' hyperthyroidism. Investigators amplified TCR beta CDR3 regions from RNA transcripts. First-round RT-PCR used HTBI primers; second-round multiplex PCR followed. TCRdb reanalysed the multiplex PCR reads using MiXCR and keeps one entry per CDR3 protein. The table lists 300,000 to 350,000 distinct CDR3 sequences, 15% to 20% of them singletons. The sample was peripheral blood. These receptors originate from an adult man with Graves' ophthalmopathy.

This clonotype turned up a few times. V is TRBV2 and J is TRBJ2-5; 12 nucleotides align to TRBD2. The germline V gene encodes CDR1 SNHLY and CDR2 FYNNEI. CDR3 length: 15 residues. The trim removed 8 bases at V and 2 bases at J, leaving 6 bases unmatched. CDR3 in DNA: TGTGCCAGCCACAGAACTAGCGGGAGGCAAGAGACCCAGTACTTC. Its protein product is CASHRTSGRQETQYF.

The chain has TRBV18 and TRBJ1-3; D gene uncertain. The V gene's germline CDR1 is KGHSH and CDR2 LQKENI. CDR3 length equals 17 residues. V lost 1 base, J lost 4 bases, and 17 bases lay in between. The CDR3 DNA reads TGTGCCAGCTCACCACTACTTGACGGTCGTGTAGGAAACACCATATATTTT. Residues: CASSPLLDGRVGNTIYF.

The table lists this clonotype with many counts. This chain joins TRBV14 and TRBJ1-1, with D possibly being TRBD1 (5 bases). Germline CDR1 SGHDN, CDR2 FVKESK. The CDR3 length is 14 residues. The germline V and J ends were trimmed by 4 bases and 4 bases, with 13 bases remaining between them. This CDR3 is CASSREAGSTEAFF. For the CDR3, the DNA is TGTGCCAGCAGCCGAGAAGCAGGGTCCACTGAAGCTTTCTTT.

This clonotype has only a few counts. The V and J genes are TRBV18 and TRBJ2-7, with TRBD2 matching 7 bases. V dropped 5 bases and J dropped 3; count of bases not matched to a gene: 4. The CDR3 consists of 13 residues. Germline CDR1 is KGHSH and CDR2 is LQKENI. Here the CDR3 DNA reads TGTGCCAGCTCAATCCGGGAGGACTACGAGCAGTACTTC. This sequence encodes CASSIREDYEQYF.

This clonotype appeared many times. The chain recombines TRBV12-3 or TRBV12-4 with TRBJ2-4; TRBD1 matches at 10 bases. With V trimmed by 5 bases and J by 3 bases, 16 bases remained unmatched. The CDR3 is 19 residues long. CDR3 DNA: TGTGCCAGCAGTCATTCGACAGGGGGCGCAGGGGGCGGCAAAAACATTCAGTACTTC. Its protein is CASSHSTGGAGGGKNIQYF.

This clonotype was picked up many times. The CDR3 bases are TGTGCCAGCAGTTTATGGGCCGCCAGAACGAACACCGGGGAGCTGTTTTTT. Amino acid sequence: CASSLWAARTNTGELFF. The chain employs TRBV28 and TRBJ2-2; the D is unclear. The germline gives CDR1 MDHEN, CDR2 SYDVKM. This CDR3 has 17 residues. Deletions cut 0 bases from V and 0 bases from J, with 11 bases between.

This clonotype has at least ten counts. Possible read error: a much larger clone is one base away. V usage is TRBV12-3 or TRBV12-4 and J usage is TRBJ2-5, with D possibly being TRBD2 (6 bases). Trimming stripped 6 bases from V and 4 bases from J, with 12 bases between. The length of the CDR3 is 13 residues. The DNA of the CDR3 is TGTGCCAGCAGGACTTACGGGGGAGAGACCCAGTACTTC. Translation gives CASRTYGGETQYF.

At least ten counts were recorded for this clonotype. The chain recombines TRBV7-9 with TRBJ2-7; 10 positions match TRBD1. V lost 6 bases and J lost 5; bases outside the gene matches: 7. Germline CDR1 is SEHNR and CDR2 is FQNEAQ (reference sequence). The CDR3 length is 14 residues. CDR3 sequence reads: CASSSGQGSDEQYF. The CDR3 DNA reads as TGTGCCAGCAGTTCGGGACAGGGGTCGGACGAGCAGTACTTC.

This clonotype was recorded many times. The chain couples TRBV29-1 to TRBJ2-5; TRBD1 aligns across 8 bases. Trimming at V came to 5 bases and at J to 5 bases, leaving 7 bases not matched to a gene. The CDR3 contains 13 residues. Germline CDR1 SQVTM, CDR2 ANQGSEA. Here the CDR3 reads CSVRAGGLETQYF. Written as DNA, the CDR3 is TGCAGCGTTCGGGCAGGGGGCCTTGAGACCCAGTACTTC.

This clonotype was counted ten times or more. CDR3 in DNA: TGTGCCACCAGTGATCCTACAGGGACCTACGAGCAGTACTTC. Its translation: CATSDPTGTYEQYF. This rearrangement joins TRBV24-1 to TRBJ2-7, with D maybe TRBD1 (6 bases). The CDR3 covers 14 residues. CDR1 KGHDR and CDR2 SFDVKD come from the germline V gene. V lost 3 bases, J lost 2 bases, and 10 bases lay in between.

This clonotype was detected ten times or more. The rearrangement uses TRBV6-5 and TRBJ1-2; 8 nucleotides line up with TRBD1. With 0 bases clipped from V and 8 bases from J, the junction kept 5 bases outside the gene matches. The CDR3 consists of 14 residues. Per germline, CDR1 MNHEY and CDR2 SVGAGI. CDR3 amino acids: CASSYSGQGRGYTF. Written as DNA, the CDR3 is TGTGCCAGCAGTTACTCTGGACAGGGCCGCGGCTACACCTTC.

Ten or more counts support this clonotype. The chain recombines TRBV15 with TRBJ2-7, with D perhaps matching TRBD1 or TRBD2 (6 bases each). The CDR3 covers 15 residues. Germline V lookup: CDR1 LNHNV, CDR2 YYDKDF (reference sequence). V lost 3 bases, J lost 6 bases, and 18 bases lay in between. CDR3 region: CATSRGGTPGVEQYF. Here the CDR3 DNA reads TGTGCCACCAGCAGGGGCGGGACACCCGGGGTCGAGCAGTACTTC. The variable domain in full, with the rest retrieved from reference TRBV15 and TRBJ2-7, is DAMVIQNPRYQVTQFGKPVTLSCSQTLNHNVMYWYQQKSSQAPKLLFHYYDKDFNNEADTPDNFQSRRPNTSFCFLDIRSPGLGDTAMYLCATSRGGTPGVEQYFGPGTRLTVT.

In its sample, this clonotype was seen many times. This rearrangement joins TRBV6-2 or TRBV6-3 to TRBJ1-1; 8 nucleotides line up with TRBD1. With V trimmed by 2 bases and J by 6 bases, 8 bases remained unmatched. CDR3 length equals 15 residues. Germline V gives CDR1 MNHEY, CDR2 SVGEGT. Here the CDR3 reads CASSYRTGYRPEAFF. In nucleotides, the CDR3 is TGTGCCAGCAGTTACCGGACAGGGTATCGGCCTGAAGCTTTCTTT.

This clonotype was detected many times. The chain is built from TRBV12-3 or TRBV12-4 and TRBJ2-7; TRBD2 matches at 9 bases. The CDR3 is 14 residues long. Trimming took 1 base from V and 4 from J; bases not matched to a gene: 2. CDR3 bases: TGTGCCAGCAGTTTAGGAGCGGGAGGTTACGAGCAGTACTTC. Residues: CASSLGAGGYEQYF.

This clonotype appeared many times. The V call is TRBV7-2, the J call TRBJ2-7; possible D gene TRBD2, 5 bases. Germline lookup yields CDR1 SGHTA and CDR2 FQGNSA. V was trimmed by 0 bases and J by 2 bases, leaving 11 bases between them. The CDR3 loop spans 15 amino acids. The CDR3 loop is CASSLAGAPPYEQYF. The DNA of the CDR3 is TGTGCCAGCAGCTTAGCGGGAGCCCCCCCCTACGAGCAGTACTTC.

This clonotype appeared many times. The V gene is TRBV12-3 or TRBV12-4, the J gene TRBJ1-1, with 7 bases lining up with TRBD1. Losses at the gene ends were 8 bases for V and 1 base for J; bases not matched to a gene: 7. CDR3 size: 14 residues. CDR3 in DNA: TGTGCCAGCCGAGGGGGCCGGCAGAACACTGAAGCTTTCTTT. Encoded protein: CASRGGRQNTEAFF.

This clonotype was seen many times. The chain combines TRBV5-6 with TRBJ2-7; D perhaps matches TRBD1 (5 bases). The germline V and J ends were trimmed by 2 bases and 3 bases, with 12 bases remaining between them. Germline V gives CDR1 SGHDT, CDR2 YYEEEE. This CDR3 region has 14 residues. The CDR3 sequence is CASSFYRTRYEQYF. The CDR3, as DNA: TGTGCCAGCAGCTTCTACAGGACCCGCTACGAGCAGTACTTC.

DNA for the CDR3: TGTGCCTGGATAGCGGGTATCAAGAACACTGAAGCTTTCTTT. Translation gives CAWIAGIKNTEAFF. The chain carries TRBV30 and TRBJ1-1; D is ambiguous. The V end was cut by 4 bases, the J end by 1 base, with 13 bases between. Germline-derived CDR1 and CDR2 are GTSNPN and SVGIG (reference sequence). The CDR3 loop spans 14 amino acids. Supplemented by reference TRBV30 and TRBJ1-1, the full variable domain reads SQTIHQWPATLVQPVGSPLSLECTVEGTSNPNLYWYRQAAGRGLQLLFYSVGIGQISSEVPQNLSASRPQDRQFILSSKKLLLSDSGFYLCAWIAGIKNTEAFFGQGTRLTVV.

This clonotype was detected many times. The chain recombines TRBV13 with TRBJ1-2; D remains unclear. CDR1 PRHDT and CDR2 FYEKMQ come from the germline V gene (reference sequence). The V gene lost 5 bases and the J gene lost 6 bases, with 7 bases spanning the gap. This CDR3 comprises 11 residues. CDR3: CASSLPHGYTF. CDR3 coding DNA: TGTGCCAGCAGCCTACCCCATGGCTACACCTTC.

In its sample, this clonotype was seen many times. This sequence joins TRBV6-5 and TRBJ2-7, with 8 bases aligning to TRBD2. The CDR3 length is 12 residues. Germline loops: CDR1 MNHEY, CDR2 SVGAGI. V was clipped by 6 bases and J by 7 bases; unmatched bases: 5. The CDR3 coding sequence is TGTGCCAGCAGGACCCTAGCGGGTGAGCAGTACTTC. Its translation is CASRTLAGEQYF.

This clonotype has at least ten counts. CDR3 bases: TGTGCCAGCAGCGTAGAGCTAAGCGAGACCCAGTACTTC. It yields the protein CASSVELSETQYF. The chain is built from TRBV9 and TRBJ2-5, with D unresolved. The CDR3 is 13 amino acids. CDR1 and CDR2 (germline): SGDLS, YYNGEE. Trimming took off 0 bases at V and 5 bases at J, with 8 bases between the two ends.

This clonotype was recorded many times. The rearrangement uses TRBV4-1 and TRBJ1-1; TRBD1 matches 9 bases. The CDR3 is 16 amino acids. J gave up 5 bases and V 6 bases, and 13 bases lay outside the gene matches. Germline-derived CDR1 and CDR2 are MGHRA and YSYEKL. CDR3 sequence: CASSVTGGAPRTEAFF. DNA for the CDR3: TGCGCCAGCAGTGTTACAGGGGGCGCGCCGCGGACTGAAGCTTTCTTT.

This clonotype was detected ten times or more. The rearrangement uses TRBV9 and TRBJ2-7; D possibly corresponds to TRBD1 (6 bases). The CDR3 contains 15 residues. Germline V gene data show CDR1 as SGDLS and CDR2 as YYNGEE. V dropped 4 bases and J dropped 5 bases, with 19 bases sitting between them. The CDR3 nucleotides are TGTGCCAGCAGCCCCGCTGGCAGGGGTTGGCACGAGCAGTACTTC. Translated: CASSPAGRGWHEQYF.

This clonotype was counted at least ten times. The chain combines TRBV28 with TRBJ2-7; 9 nucleotides agree with TRBD2. This CDR3 region has 15 residues. The germline V gene encodes CDR1 MDHEN and CDR2 SYDVKM. Germline trimming cut 8 bases from V and 2 bases from J; bases unmatched to any gene: 10. The CDR3 protein is CASGERGEGPYEQYF. CDR3 bases: TGTGCCAGCGGTGAGCGGGGGGAGGGGCCCTACGAGCAGTACTTC.

This clonotype was picked up many times. The rearrangement uses TRBV6-5 and TRBJ1-2, with TRBD1 identical over 10 bases. V lost 8 bases, J lost 8 bases, and 8 bases stayed unmatched. CDR1 and CDR2 (germline): MNHEY, SVGAGI. CDR3 length: 13 amino acids. The CDR3 nucleotides are TGTGCCAGCGGAGAGACAGGGGGCTGGGGCTACACCTTC. Translation: CASGETGGWGYTF.

This clonotype was seen repeatedly, ten times or more. The chain carries TRBV7-3 and TRBJ2-2, with D possibly matching TRBD1 (5 bases). Germline-derived CDR1 and CDR2 are SGHTA and FQGTGA. Trimming took off 3 bases at V and 7 bases at J, with 9 bases between the two ends. The CDR3 is made up of 13 amino acids. CDR3: CASSFQGRGELFF. In DNA form, the CDR3 reads TGTGCCAGCAGCTTCCAGGGTCGCGGGGAGCTGTTTTTT. Combining the CDR3 with reference TRBV7-3 and TRBJ2-2 gives the whole variable domain GAGVSQTPSNKVTEKGKYVELRCDPISGHTALYWYRQSLGQGPEFLIYFQGTGAADDSGLPNDRFFAVRPEGSVSTLKIQRTERGDSAVYLCASSFQGRGELFFGEGSRLTVL.

This clonotype has at least ten counts. The rearrangement links TRBV7-8 to TRBJ2-7, with 8 bases that match TRBD2. Germline CDR1 and CDR2: SGHVS and FQNEAQ. The CDR3 is 14 amino acids. Germline trimming cut 1 base from V and 2 bases from J; bases unmatched to any gene: 1. This CDR3 reads CASSLGGRTYEQYF. CDR3 bases: TGTGCCAGCAGCTTAGGCGGGAGGACCTACGAGCAGTACTTC.